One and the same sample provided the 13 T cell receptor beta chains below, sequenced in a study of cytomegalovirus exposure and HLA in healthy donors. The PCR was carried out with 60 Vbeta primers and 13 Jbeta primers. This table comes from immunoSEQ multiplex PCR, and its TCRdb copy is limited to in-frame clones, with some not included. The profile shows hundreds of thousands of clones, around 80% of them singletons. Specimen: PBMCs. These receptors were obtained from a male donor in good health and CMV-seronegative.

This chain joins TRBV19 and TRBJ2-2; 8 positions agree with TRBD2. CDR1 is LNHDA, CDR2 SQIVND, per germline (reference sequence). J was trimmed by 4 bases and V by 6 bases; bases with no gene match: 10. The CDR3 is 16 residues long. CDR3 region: CASRTAGEVITGELFF. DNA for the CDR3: TGTGCCAGTAGGACAGCGGGAGAGGTTATCACCGGGGAGCTGTTTTTT.

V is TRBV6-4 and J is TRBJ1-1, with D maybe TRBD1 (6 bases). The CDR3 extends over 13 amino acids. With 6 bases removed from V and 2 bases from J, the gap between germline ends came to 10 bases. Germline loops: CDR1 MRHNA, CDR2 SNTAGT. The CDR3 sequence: CASSEQGNTEAFF. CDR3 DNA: TGTGCCAGCAGCGAACAGGGAAACACTGAAGCTTTCTTT.

In DNA, the CDR3 is TGTGCCAGCAGTTCCCGACAGAGCTCCTACGAGCAGTACTTC. The encoded protein is CASSSRQSSYEQYF. The chain recombines TRBV27 with TRBJ2-7, with D maybe TRBD1 (5 bases). Between the trimmed V and J ends, which lost 4 bases and 0 bases, there was a span of 10 bases. Germline V CDR1 and CDR2: MNHEY, SMNVEV (reference sequence). The CDR3 is 14 residues long.

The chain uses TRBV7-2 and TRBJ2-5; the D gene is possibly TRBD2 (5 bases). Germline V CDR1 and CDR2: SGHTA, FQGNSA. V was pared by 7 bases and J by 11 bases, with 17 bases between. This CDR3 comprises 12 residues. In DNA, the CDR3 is TGTGCCAGCATAGGAGGTCTGCGAGAGCAGTACTTC. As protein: CASIGGLREQYF.

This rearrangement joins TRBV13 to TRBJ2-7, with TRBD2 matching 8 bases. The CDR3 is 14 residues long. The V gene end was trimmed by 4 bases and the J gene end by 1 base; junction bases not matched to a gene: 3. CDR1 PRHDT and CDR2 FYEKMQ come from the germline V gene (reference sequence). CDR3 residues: CASSSGLASYEQYF. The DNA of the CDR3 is TGTGCCAGCAGCTCAGGACTAGCTTCCTACGAGCAGTACTTC.

CDR3 nucleotide sequence: TGTGCCAGCAGCCCGAGGGATACGCAGTATTTT. Its translation: CASSPRDTQYF. V usage is TRBV28 and J usage is TRBJ2-3; D uncertain. Trimming removed 6 bases from V and 6 bases from J, with 7 bases in between. This CDR3 region has 11 residues. Germline V gene data show CDR1 as MDHEN and CDR2 as SYDVKM.

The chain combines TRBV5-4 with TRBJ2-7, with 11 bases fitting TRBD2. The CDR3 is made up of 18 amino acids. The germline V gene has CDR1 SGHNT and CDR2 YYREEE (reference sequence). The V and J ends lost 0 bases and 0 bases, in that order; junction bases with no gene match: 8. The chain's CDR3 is CASSLAGSGRGSSYEQYF. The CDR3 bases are TGTGCCAGCAGCTTGGCTGGTAGCGGGAGGGGGAGCTCCTACGAGCAGTACTTC.

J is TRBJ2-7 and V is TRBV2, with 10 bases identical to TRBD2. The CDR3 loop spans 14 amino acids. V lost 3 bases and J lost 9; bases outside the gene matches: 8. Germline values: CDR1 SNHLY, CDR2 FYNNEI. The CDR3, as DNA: TGTGCCAGCAGTGATAATGCTAGCGGGAGTGGGCAGTACTTC. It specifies CASSDNASGSGQYF.

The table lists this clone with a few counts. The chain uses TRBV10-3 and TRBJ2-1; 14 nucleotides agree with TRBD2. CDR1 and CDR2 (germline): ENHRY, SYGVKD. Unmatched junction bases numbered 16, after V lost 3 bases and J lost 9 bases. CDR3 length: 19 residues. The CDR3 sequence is CAISDQMTSGRALGGEQFF. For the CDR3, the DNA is TGTGCCATCAGTGACCAGATGACTAGCGGGAGGGCCCTTGGGGGTGAGCAGTTCTTC.

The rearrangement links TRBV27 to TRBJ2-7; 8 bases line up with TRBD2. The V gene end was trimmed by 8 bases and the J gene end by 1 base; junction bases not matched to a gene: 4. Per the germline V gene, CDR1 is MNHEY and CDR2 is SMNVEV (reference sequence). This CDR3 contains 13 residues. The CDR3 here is CASRPGGSYEQYF. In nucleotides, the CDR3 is TGTGCCAGCCGGCCGGGAGGGTCCTACGAGCAGTACTTC.

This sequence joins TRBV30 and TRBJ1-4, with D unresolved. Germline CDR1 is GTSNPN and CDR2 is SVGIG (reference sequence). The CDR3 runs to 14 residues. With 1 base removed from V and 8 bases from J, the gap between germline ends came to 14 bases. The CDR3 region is CAWSASLAGEKLFF. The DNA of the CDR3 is TGTGCCTGGAGTGCTTCGTTGGCGGGGGAAAAACTGTTTTTT.

In DNA form, the CDR3 reads TGTGCCAGCAGCTTAGTACTAGCGGGAGGTTCCGGGGCCGGGGAGCTGTTTTTT. This encodes CASSLVLAGGSGAGELFF. The V and J genes are TRBV7-6 and TRBJ2-2; the match to TRBD2 covers 12 bases. Looked up from germline, CDR1 is SGHVS and CDR2 is FNYEAQ. V was pared by 1 base and J by 6 bases, with 9 bases of the junction left unmatched. This CDR3 has 18 amino acids.

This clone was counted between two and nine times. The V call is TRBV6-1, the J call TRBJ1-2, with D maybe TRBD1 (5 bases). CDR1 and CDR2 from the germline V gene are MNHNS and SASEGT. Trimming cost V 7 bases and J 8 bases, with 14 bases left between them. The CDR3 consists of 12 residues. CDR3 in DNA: TGTGCCAGCACCCCTGACAGAGTGGGCTACACCTTC. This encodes CASTPDRVGYTF.